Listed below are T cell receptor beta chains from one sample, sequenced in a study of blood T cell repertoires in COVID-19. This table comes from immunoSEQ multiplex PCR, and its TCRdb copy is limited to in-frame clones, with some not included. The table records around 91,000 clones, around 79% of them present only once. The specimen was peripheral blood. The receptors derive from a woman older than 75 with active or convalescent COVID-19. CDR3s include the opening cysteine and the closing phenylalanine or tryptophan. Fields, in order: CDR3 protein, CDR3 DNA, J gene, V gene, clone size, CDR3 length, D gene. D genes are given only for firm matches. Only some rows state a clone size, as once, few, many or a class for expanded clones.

CDR3: CASSADRSGGYTF
DNA: TGTGCCAGCAGCGCCGACAGGAGCGGTGGCTACACCTTC
J: TRBJ1-2
V: TRBV5-4
size: once
length: 13
D: .

CDR3: CASSLRPGETQYF
DNA: TGTGCCAGCAGCTTGCGCCCAGGGGAGACCCAGTACTTC
J: TRBJ2-5
V: TRBV5-5
size: once
length: 13
D: .

CDR3: CASRELPTGTYGYTF
DNA: TGTGCCAGCAGGGAATTACCTACAGGAACCTATGGCTACACCTTC
J: TRBJ1-2
V: TRBV7-3
size: .
length: 15
D: .

CDR3: CASSPRAVRYEQYF
DNA: TGTGCCAGCAGCCCCCGAGCGGTGCGCTACGAGCAGTACTTC
J: TRBJ2-7
V: TRBV27
size: .
length: 14
D: .

CDR3: CASSLDWGSSEQYF
DNA: TGTGCCAGCAGCTTAGATTGGGGCTCTAGCGAGCAGTACTTC
J: TRBJ2-7
V: TRBV11-2
size: .
length: 14
D: .

CDR3: CASSVRDREDYGYTF
DNA: TGTGCCAGCAGCGTAAGAGACAGGGAAGACTATGGCTACACCTTC
J: TRBJ1-2
V: TRBV9
size: .
length: 15
D: TRBD1

CDR3: CASSLRQGGTQYF
DNA: TGTGCCAGCAGCTTAAGGCAGGGGGGGACCCAGTACTTC
J: TRBJ2-5
V: TRBV7-3
size: .
length: 13
D: .

CDR3: CASSVGGSGEKLFF
DNA: TGTGCCAGCAGTGTTGGGGGGAGCGGTGAAAAACTGTTTTTT
J: TRBJ1-4
V: TRBV25-1
size: .
length: 14
D: .

CDR3: CASSLDFRGYEQYF
DNA: TGTGCCAGCAGCTTGGACTTCAGGGGCTACGAGCAGTACTTC
J: TRBJ2-7
V: TRBV5-8
size: .
length: 14
D: .

CDR3: CSVGTSGFSYNEQFF
DNA: TGCAGCGTTGGGACTAGCGGGTTCTCCTACAATGAGCAGTTCTTC
J: TRBJ2-1
V: TRBV29-1
size: .
length: 15
D: TRBD2